Listed below are T cell receptor beta chains from one sample, sequenced in a study of blood T cell repertoires in COVID-19. Clones were read by immunoSEQ multiplex PCR, and TCRdb kept only the in-frame ones, dropping some. The table shows around 80,000 clones, with 70% to 75% occurring only once. Sequenced material: peripheral blood. The receptors here all came from a man aged 45 to 65 with active or convalescent COVID-19. CDR3s include the opening cysteine and the closing phenylalanine or tryptophan.

>TRBV30
CAWSFPRGGGSTETQYF
>TRBV21-1
CASSKTRDFPSRAYNEQFF
>TRBV2
CASTAGEENIQYF
>TRBV27
CANPGLAGGKTQYF
>TRBV27
CASSTIGEPQHF
>TRBV21-1
CASSPGGTSGPTDTQYF
>TRBV5-8
CASSLRGGSNYGYTF
>TRBV7-3
CASSGAGTTGGRADTGELFF
>TRBV3-1/TRBV3-2
CASSQDWVTGEAFF
>TRBV5-5
CASSLTDYEQYF
>TRBV13
CASSRQGGYYGYTF
>TRBV6-5
CASSRSTGTGETQYF
>TRBV5-8
CASSSQLPLRDMNTEAFF
>TRBV27
CASSRTRGRGTEAFF
>TRBV13
CASSPGVGGRPDTQYF
>TRBV18
CASSPQGGYSNQPQHF
>TRBV14
CASSQRDNSNQPQHF